A single TCR beta chain is shown here with its context. In the authors' workflow: From reference gene primer amplification, estimates of nucleated cell counts were derived. Sequenced by immunoSEQ multiplex PCR; TCRdb stores in-frame clones only, minus some. V, J and clone size derive from that table, while D and trimming were established from the DNA sequence. The table lists tens of thousands of clones, 77% of them singletons. The CDR3 is 15 amino acids. Trimming cost V 4 bases and J 12 bases; bases outside gene matches: 13. Germline CDR1 is ENHRY and CDR2 is SYGVKD. This sample is drawn from a study of blood T cell repertoires in COVID-19. Across the study: Specimens from acute and convalescent COVID-19 originated in the United States, Italy and Spain. T cells, B-cell-depleted T cells, or PBMCs supplied cDNA or gDNA.

Seattle patients were enrolled during active infection and followed longitudinally. The chain uses TRBV10-3 and TRBJ1-1; 11 nucleotides align to TRBD1. The specimen sequenced was peripheral blood. This clonotype originated in a man in his 70s with COVID-19, enrolled during active disease. This chain's CDR3 is CAISAGQGATPGSFF. CDR3 nucleotide sequence: TGTGCCATCAGTGCCGGACAGGGGGCGACCCCCGGATCTTTCTTT.